Detailed here is one TCR beta chain. The antigen remains unidentified. Germline CDR1 reads SGDLS; CDR2 reads YYNGEE. The junction had 5 bases not matched to a gene; V was cut back by 7 bases and J by 0 bases. The CDR3 is 15 amino acids. This record belongs to a study of CD8 T cells in Susac syndrome. Study-level background: Blood was drawn from Susac syndrome patients while they were therapy-naive, on corticosteroids, or on intravenous immunoglobulin alone.

Reverse transcription of roughly 0.45 to 1 ug RNA was performed with random hexamers. TCRdb called the immunoSEQ multiplex PCR reads again in MiXCR, with one record for every CDR3 protein. The profile shows about 130,000 distinct CDR3 sequences, around 93% of them singletons. General study findings and limits: TEMRA cells and active patients showed peak Susac CD8+ clonal expansion. The study identified sixteen and five Susac-specific public clones in total CD8+ and CD8+ TEMRA repertoires.

This rearrangement joins TRBV9 to TRBJ2-1; 9 bases agree with TRBD2. The receptor was isolated from a human donor with Susac syndrome. Sequences were obtained from CD8+ T cells from PBMCs. The CDR3 here is CASAQAGGSYNEQFF. The CDR3 DNA is TGTGCCAGCGCCCAAGCGGGAGGCTCCTACAATGAGCAGTTCTTC. The full variable domain, its missing parts supplied by reference TRBV9 and TRBJ2-1, is DSGVTQTPKHLITATGQRVTLRCSPRSGDLSVYWYQQSLDQGLQFLIQYYNGEERAKGNILERFSAQQFPDLHSELNLSSLELGDSALYFCASAQAGGSYNEQFFGPGTRLTVL.